This TCR beta chain originates from a study of chemoradiotherapy in HPV16-positive cancers. This clone was picked up one time. The CDR3 spans 12 residues. V was shortened by 6 bases and J by 1 base, with 6 bases between the two germline ends. CDR1 and CDR2 (germline): LNHDA, SQIVND (reference sequence). Libraries were prepared by immunoSEQ multiplex PCR; TCRdb keeps only in-frame clonotypes and omits some of them. The sample lists tens of thousands of clones, over 85% seen once, with approximately 18% in the top ten. This sequence joins TRBV19 and TRBJ1-1; no clear D. This receptor was taken from a human donor with HPV-associated anogenital cancer. The source was blood, collected from a patient who underwent chemoradiotherapy. For the CDR3, the DNA is TGTGCCAGTAGCTCCAGGAACACTGAAGCTTTCTTT. It yields the protein CASSSRNTEAFF.